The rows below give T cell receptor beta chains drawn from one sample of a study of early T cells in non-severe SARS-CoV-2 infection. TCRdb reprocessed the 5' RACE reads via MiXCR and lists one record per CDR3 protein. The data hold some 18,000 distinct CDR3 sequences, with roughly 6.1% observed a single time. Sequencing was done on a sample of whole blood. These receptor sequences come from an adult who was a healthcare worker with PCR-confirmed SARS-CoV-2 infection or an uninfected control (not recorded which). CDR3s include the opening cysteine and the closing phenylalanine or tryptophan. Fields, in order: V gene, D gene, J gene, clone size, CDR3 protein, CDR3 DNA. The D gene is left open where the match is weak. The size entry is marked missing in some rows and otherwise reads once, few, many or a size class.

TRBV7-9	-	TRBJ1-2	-	CASSPGIASLVYGYTF	TGTGCCAGCAGCCCCGGGATAGCGAGTTTAGTCTACGGCTACACCTTC
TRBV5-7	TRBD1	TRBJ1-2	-	CASSLRDRALGNYGYTF	TGTGCCAGCAGCCTCCGGGACAGGGCCCTAGGGAACTATGGCTACACCTTC
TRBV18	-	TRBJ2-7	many	CASSLDTGPNYEQYF	TGTGCCAGCTCACTAGACACCGGACCGAACTACGAGCAGTACTTC
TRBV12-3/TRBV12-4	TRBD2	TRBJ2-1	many	CASAGTSGNLYNEQFF	TGTGCCAGCGCAGGGACTAGCGGAAATCTTTACAATGAGCAGTTCTTC
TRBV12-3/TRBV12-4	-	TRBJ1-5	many	CASSLGVNQPQHF	TGTGCCAGCAGTTTAGGAGTAAATCAGCCCCAGCATTTT
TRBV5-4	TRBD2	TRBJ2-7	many	CASSFSASGAYEQYF	TGTGCCAGCAGCTTTTCCGCCAGCGGGGCCTACGAGCAGTACTTC
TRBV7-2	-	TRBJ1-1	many	CASSLIWGRTEAFF	TGTGCCAGCAGCTTAATATGGGGGAGGACTGAAGCTTTCTTT
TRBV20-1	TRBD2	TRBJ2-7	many	CSASPGLAKTYEQYF	TGCAGTGCTAGCCCAGGACTAGCGAAGACCTACGAGCAGTACTTC
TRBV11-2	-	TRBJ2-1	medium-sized	CASSLGIRVGEQFF	TGTGCCAGCAGCTTAGGCATCAGGGTGGGGGAGCAGTTCTTC
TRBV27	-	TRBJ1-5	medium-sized	CASSSIGGNQPQHF	TGTGCCAGCAGTTCTATTGGCGGGAATCAGCCCCAGCATTTT
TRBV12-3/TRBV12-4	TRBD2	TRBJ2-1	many	CASSYSGRIYNEQFF	TGTGCCAGCAGTTATAGCGGGAGGATTTACAATGAGCAGTTCTTC
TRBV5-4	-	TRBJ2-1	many	CASRNTGNNEQFF	TGTGCCAGCAGGAATACAGGGAACAATGAGCAGTTCTTC
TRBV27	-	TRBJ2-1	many	CASSPLAGTYNEQFF	TGTGCCAGCAGTCCGCTGGCGGGAACCTACAATGAGCAGTTCTTC
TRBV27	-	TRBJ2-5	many	CASSLFPTGNQETQYF	TGTGCCAGCAGTTTATTCCCAACAGGAAATCAAGAGACCCAGTACTTC
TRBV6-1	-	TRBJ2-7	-	CASWTVLHEQYF	TGTGCCAGCTGGACGGTCCTCCACGAGCAGTACTTC
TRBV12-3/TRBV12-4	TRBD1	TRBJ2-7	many	CASSPGQGSYEQYF	TGTGCCAGCAGTCCGGGACAGGGCTCCTACGAGCAGTACTTC
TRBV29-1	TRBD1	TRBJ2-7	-	CSVVSQGEAYEQYF	TGCAGCGTTGTCTCCCAGGGGGAAGCCTACGAGCAGTACTTC
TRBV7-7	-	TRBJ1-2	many	CASSLVTFRYGYTF	TGTGCTAGCAGCTTAGTAACGTTTCGCTATGGCTACACCTTC
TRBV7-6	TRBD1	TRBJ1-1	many	CASSLDLSGGSEAFF	TGTGCCAGCAGCTTAGATTTGTCAGGGGGCTCTGAAGCTTTCTTT
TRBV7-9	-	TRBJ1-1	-	CASSLTATNEAFF	TGTGCCAGCAGCTTAACTGCGACAAATGAAGCTTTCTTT
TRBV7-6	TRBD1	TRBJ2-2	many	CASRRQGVTTGELFF	TGTGCCAGCAGAAGACAGGGTGTGACCACCGGGGAGCTGTTTTTT
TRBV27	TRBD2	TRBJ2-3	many	CASSLVRLAGDTQYF	TGTGCCAGCAGTTTAGTGCGGCTAGCGGGAGATACGCAGTATTTT
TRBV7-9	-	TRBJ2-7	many	CASSLTGGAYEQYF	TGTGCCAGCAGTCTCACCGGTGGAGCCTACGAGCAGTACTTC
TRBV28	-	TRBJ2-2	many	CASSLGQNTGELFF	TGTGCCAGCAGTTTGGGCCAGAACACCGGGGAGCTGTTTTTT
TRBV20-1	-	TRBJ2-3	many	CSASPRFVPDTQYF	TGCAGTGCTAGCCCCAGGTTTGTCCCAGATACGCAGTATTTT
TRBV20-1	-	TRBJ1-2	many	CSARDGRIYGYTF	TGCAGTGCTAGAGATGGTCGCATCTATGGCTACACCTTC
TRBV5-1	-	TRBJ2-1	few	CASRYRNEQFF	TGCGCCAGCAGATACAGGAATGAGCAGTTCTTC